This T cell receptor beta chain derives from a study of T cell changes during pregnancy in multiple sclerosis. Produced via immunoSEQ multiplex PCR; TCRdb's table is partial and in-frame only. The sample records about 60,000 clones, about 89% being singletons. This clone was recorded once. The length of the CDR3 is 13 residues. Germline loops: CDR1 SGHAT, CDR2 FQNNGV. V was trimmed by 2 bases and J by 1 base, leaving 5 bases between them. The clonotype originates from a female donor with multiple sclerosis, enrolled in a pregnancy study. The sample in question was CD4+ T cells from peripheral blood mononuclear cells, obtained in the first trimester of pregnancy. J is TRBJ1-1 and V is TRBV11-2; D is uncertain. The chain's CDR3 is CASSLPGNTEAFF. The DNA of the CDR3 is TGTGCCAGCAGCTTACCAGGGAACACTGAAGCTTTCTTT.